The T cell receptor (beta chain) under discussion was sequenced for a study of T cell responses to AZD1222 COVID-19 vaccine. Produced via immunoSEQ multiplex PCR; TCRdb's table is partial and in-frame only. This table has some 74,000 clones, roughly 85% appearing once. This clone was found a few times. The antigen is undetermined. Within the sample, other DNA sequences also encode this same CDR3. Broader study findings: Targets within unmutated variant regions were reportedly found for nearly half of spike-specific TCRs. White British ancestry dominated among donors, who included more females, and clonal diversity was possibly underestimated. Baseline antibody screening turned up just a handful of seropositive AZD1222 recipients.

The sequencing used peripheral blood, collected 28 days after the second AZD1222 dose. This TCR was recovered from an adult who received the AZD1222 COVID-19 vaccine.

The CDR3 is CAWSGDSNQPQHF. Here the CDR3 DNA reads TGTGCCTGGAGCGGTGACAGTAATCAGCCCCAGCATTTT. The chain recombines TRBV30 with TRBJ1-5; maybe TRBD1 (5 bases). The CDR3 spans 13 residues. V gave up 3 bases and J gave up 4 bases, with 10 bases separating them. Germline CDR1 and CDR2: GTSNPN and SVGIG (reference sequence).